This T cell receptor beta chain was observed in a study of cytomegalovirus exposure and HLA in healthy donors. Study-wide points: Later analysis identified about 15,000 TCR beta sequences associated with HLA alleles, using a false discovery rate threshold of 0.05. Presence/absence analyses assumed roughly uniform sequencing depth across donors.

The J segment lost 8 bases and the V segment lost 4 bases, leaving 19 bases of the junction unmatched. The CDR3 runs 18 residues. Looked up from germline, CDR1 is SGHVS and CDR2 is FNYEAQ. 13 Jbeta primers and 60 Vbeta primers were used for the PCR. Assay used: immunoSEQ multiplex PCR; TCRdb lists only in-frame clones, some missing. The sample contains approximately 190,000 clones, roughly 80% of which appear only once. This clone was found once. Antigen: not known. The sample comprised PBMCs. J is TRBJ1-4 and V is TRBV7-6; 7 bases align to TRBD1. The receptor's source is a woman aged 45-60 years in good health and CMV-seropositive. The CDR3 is CASSYRTQSRGRPEKLFF. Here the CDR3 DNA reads TGTGCCAGCAGCTATCGGACCCAAAGTAGGGGGCGTCCCGAAAAACTGTTTTTT.